This TCR beta chain stems from a study of OX40 agonist ivuxolimab in advanced cancers. Researchers took blood at baseline, on cycle 4 day 1, and on cycle 7 day 1. Notes on the study in general: Certain nonresponders additionally had low normalized T-cell clonal expansion. Expanded clones were, on average, more numerous in CD8+ T cells than in CD4+.

V lost 3 bases and J lost 2; bases outside the gene matches: 18. This CDR3 region has 19 residues. CDR1 is SGHRS and CDR2 is YFSETQ in the germline V gene. Clones were sequenced by immunoSEQ multiplex PCR, and TCRdb holds only the in-frame ones, with some missing. The sample consists of some 99,000 clones, roughly 94% of them appearing once. About this clone: Its antigen remains unidentified.

The source was CD4+ or CD8+ T cells sorted from blood, collected in a trial of the OX40 agonist ivuxolimab. This receptor was obtained from an adult with an advanced solid tumor such as melanoma, head and neck, liver or kidney cancer. The chain is built from TRBV5-1 and TRBJ2-3; 7 bases are shared with TRBD2. As DNA, the CDR3 is TGCGCCAGCAGCTCCCACACGCGGGGGTCGGATGGTTTCACAGATACGCAGTATTTT. Encoded protein: CASSSHTRGSDGFTDTQYF.